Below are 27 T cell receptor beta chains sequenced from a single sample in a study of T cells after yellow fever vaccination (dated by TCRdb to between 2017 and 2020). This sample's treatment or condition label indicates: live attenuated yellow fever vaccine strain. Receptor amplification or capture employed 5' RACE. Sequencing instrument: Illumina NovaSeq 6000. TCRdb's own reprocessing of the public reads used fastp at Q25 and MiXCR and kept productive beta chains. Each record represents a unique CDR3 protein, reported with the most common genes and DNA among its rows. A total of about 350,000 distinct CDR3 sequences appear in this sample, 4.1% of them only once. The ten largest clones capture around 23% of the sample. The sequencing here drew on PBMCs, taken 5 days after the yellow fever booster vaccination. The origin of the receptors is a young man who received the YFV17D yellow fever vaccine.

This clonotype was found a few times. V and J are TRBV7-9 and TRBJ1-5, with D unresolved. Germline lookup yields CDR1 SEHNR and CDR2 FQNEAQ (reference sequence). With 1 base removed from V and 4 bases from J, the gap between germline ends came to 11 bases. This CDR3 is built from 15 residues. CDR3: CASSLGAVTNQPQHF. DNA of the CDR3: TGTGCCAGCAGCTTAGGGGCAGTTACTAATCAGCCCCAGCATTTT. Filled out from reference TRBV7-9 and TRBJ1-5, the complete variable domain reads DTGVSQNPRHKITKRGQNVTFRCDPISEHNRLYWYRQTLGQGPEFLTYFQNEAQLEKSRLLSDRFSAERPKGSFSTLEIQRTEQGDSAMYLCASSLGAVTNQPQHFGDGTRLSIL.

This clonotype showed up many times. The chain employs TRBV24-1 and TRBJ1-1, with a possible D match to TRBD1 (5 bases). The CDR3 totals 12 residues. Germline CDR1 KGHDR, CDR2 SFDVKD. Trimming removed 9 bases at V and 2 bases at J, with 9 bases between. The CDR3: CATRGVNTEAFF. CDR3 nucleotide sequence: TGTGCCACCCGGGGGGTTAACACTGAAGCTTTCTTT.

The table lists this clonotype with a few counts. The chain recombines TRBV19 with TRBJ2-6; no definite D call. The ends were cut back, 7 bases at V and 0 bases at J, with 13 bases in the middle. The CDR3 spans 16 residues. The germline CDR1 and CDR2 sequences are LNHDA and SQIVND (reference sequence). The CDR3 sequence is CASTTSAVSGANVLTF. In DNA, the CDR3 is TGTGCCAGTACCACCTCTGCCGTCTCTGGGGCCAACGTCCTGACTTTC. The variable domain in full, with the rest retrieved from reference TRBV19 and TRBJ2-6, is DGGITQSPKYLFRKEGQNVTLSCEQNLNHDAMYWYRQDPGQGLRLIYYSQIVNDFQKGDIAEGYSVSREKKESFPLTVTSAQKNPTAFYLCASTTSAVSGANVLTFGAGSRLTVL.

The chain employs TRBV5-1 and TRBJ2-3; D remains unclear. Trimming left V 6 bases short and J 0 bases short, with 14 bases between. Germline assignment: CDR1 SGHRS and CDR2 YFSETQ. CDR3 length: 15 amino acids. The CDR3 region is CASTLTPASTDTQYF. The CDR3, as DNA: TGCGCCAGCACCTTAACTCCGGCGAGCACAGATACGCAGTATTTT.

Here the CDR3 DNA reads TGTGCCAGCAGCTTCGGGGTTGACGAGCAGTACTTC. Encoded protein: CASSFGVDEQYF. The chain links TRBV7-6 to TRBJ2-7; D possibly corresponds to TRBD2 (5 bases). The V and J ends lost 3 bases and 5 bases respectively, with 8 bases between them. Germline lookup yields CDR1 SGHVS and CDR2 FNYEAQ. The CDR3 length is 12 residues.

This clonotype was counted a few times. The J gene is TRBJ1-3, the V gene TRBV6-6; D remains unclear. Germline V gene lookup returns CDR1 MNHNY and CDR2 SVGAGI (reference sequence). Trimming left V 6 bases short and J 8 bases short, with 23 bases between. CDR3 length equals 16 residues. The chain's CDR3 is CASRPTGPRLSHTIYF. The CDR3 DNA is TGTGCCAGCAGGCCCACGGGCCCCAGACTAAGCCACACCATATATTTT.

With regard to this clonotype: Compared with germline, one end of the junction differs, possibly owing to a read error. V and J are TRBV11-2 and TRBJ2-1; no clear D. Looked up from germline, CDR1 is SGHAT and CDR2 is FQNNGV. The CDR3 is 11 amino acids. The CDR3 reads CASSLYGACLF. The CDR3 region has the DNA TGTGCCAGCAGCTTATATGGTGCCTGCCTCTTC.

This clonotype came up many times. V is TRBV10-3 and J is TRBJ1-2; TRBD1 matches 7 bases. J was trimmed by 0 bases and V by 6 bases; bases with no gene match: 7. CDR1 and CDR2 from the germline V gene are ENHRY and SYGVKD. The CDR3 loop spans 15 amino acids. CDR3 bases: TGTGCCATCAGGGGGACAGATAGGGCTAACTATGGCTACACCTTC. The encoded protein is CAIRGTDRANYGYTF.

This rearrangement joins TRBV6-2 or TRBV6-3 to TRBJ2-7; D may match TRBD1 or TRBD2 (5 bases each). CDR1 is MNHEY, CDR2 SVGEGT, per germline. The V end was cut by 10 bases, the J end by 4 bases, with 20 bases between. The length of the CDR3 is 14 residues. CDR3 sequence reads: CATGTTSGRYEQYV. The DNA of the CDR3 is TGTGCCACCGGTACTACCTCAGGGAGATACGAGCAGTACGTC.

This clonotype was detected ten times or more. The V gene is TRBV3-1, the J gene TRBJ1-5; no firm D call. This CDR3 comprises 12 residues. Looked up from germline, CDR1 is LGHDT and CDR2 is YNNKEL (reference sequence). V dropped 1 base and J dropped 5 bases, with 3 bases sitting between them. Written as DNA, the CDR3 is TGTGCCAGCAGCCAAGTCGATCAGCCCCAGCATTTT. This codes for CASSQVDQPQHF.

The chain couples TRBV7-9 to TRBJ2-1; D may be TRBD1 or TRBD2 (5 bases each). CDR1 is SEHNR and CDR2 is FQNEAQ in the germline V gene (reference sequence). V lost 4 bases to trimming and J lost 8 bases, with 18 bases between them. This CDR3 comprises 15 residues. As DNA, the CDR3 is TGTGCCAGCAGCTCCTACCGGGACCTAAGCGATGAGCAGTTCTTC. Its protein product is CASSSYRDLSDEQFF.

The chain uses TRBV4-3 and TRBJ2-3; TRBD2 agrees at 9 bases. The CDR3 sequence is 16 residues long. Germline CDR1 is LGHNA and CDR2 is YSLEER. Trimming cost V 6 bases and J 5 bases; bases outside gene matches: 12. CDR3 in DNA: TGCGCCAGCAGTCAGGGTTCGGGACTAGCTCTAGATACGCAGTATTTT. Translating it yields CASSQGSGLALDTQYF.

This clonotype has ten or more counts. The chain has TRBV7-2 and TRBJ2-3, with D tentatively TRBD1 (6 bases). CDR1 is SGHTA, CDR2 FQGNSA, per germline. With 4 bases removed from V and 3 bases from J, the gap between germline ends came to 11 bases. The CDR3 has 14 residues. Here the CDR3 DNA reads TGTGCCAGCAGCTCTCAAACAGGGACAGATACGCAGTATTTT. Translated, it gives CASSSQTGTDTQYF.

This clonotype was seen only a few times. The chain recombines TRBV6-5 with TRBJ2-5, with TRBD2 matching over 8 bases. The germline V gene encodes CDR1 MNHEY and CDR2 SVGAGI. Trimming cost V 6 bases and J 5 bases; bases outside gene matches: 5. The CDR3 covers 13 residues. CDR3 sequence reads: CASRKTSVETQYF. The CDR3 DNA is TGTGCCAGCAGGAAGACTAGCGTGGAGACCCAGTACTTC.

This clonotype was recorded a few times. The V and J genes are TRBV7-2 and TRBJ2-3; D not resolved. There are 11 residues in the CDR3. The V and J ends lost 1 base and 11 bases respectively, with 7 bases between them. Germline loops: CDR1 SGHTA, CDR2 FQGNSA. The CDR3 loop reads CASSLVTWQYF. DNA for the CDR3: TGTGCCAGCAGCTTAGTAACCTGGCAGTATTTT.

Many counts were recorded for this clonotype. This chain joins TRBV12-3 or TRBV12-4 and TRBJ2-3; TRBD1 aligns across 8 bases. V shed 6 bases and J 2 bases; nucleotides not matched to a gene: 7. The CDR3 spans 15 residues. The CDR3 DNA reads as TGTGCCAGCAGCAGGACAGGGACCTACACAGATACGCAGTATTTT. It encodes CASSRTGTYTDTQYF.

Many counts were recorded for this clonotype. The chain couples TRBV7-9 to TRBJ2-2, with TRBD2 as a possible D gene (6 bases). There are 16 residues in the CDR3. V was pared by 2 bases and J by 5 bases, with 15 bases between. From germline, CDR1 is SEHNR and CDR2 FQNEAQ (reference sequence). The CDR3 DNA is TGTGCCAGCAGCTTACCTCCGGGACTCCAAACCGGGGAGCTGTTTTTT. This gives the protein CASSLPPGLQTGELFF.

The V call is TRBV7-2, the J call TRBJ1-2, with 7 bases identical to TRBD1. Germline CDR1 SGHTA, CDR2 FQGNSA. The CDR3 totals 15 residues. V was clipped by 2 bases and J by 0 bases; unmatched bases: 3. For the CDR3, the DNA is TGTGCCAGCAGCTTATACGACAGGGCTAACTATGGCTACACCTTC. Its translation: CASSLYDRANYGYTF.

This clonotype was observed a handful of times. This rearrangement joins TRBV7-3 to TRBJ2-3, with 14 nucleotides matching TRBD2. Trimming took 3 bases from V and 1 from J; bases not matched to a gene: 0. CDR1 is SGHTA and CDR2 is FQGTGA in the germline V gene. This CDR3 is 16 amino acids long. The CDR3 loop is CASSLTSGRGTDTQYF. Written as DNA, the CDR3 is TGTGCCAGCAGCTTGACTAGCGGGAGGGGCACAGATACGCAGTATTTT.

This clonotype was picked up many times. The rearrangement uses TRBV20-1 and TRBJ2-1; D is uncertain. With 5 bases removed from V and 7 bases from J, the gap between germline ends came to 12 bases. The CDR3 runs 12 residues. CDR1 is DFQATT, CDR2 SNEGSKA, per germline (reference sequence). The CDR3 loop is CSAPADWNEQFF. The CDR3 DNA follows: TGCAGTGCTCCTGCAGACTGGAATGAGCAGTTCTTC.

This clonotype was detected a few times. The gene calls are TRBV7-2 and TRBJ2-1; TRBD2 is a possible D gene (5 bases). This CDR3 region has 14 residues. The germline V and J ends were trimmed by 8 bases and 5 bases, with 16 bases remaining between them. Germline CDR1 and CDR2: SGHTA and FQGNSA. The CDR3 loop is CASASVGVHNEQFF. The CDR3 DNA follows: TGTGCCAGCGCCTCTGTCGGGGTACACAATGAGCAGTTCTTC.

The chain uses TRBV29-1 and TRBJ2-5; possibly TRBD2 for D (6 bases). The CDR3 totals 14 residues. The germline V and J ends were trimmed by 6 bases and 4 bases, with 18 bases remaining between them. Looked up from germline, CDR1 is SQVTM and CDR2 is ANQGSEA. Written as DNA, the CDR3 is TGCAGCGTAGTGGTGGGGGGTGGGCCAGAGACCCAGTACTTC. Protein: CSVVVGGGPETQYF.

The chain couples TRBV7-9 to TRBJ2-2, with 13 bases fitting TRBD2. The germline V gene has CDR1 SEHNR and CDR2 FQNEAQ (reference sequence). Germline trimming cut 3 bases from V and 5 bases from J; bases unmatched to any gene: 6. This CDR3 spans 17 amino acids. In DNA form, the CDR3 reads TGTGCCAGCAGCTTCGGACTAGCGGGGGCCGAAACCGGGGAGCTGTTTTTT. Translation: CASSFGLAGAETGELFF.

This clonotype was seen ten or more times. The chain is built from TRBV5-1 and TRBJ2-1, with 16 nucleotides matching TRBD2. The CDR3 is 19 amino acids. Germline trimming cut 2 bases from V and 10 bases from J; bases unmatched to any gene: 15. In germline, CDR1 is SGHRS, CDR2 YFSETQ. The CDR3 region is CASSFLTYPGLAGGIEQFF. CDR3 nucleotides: TGCGCCAGCAGCTTCTTAACCTACCCGGGACTAGCGGGGGGGATAGAGCAGTTCTTC.

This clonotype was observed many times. CDR3 in amino acids: CASRHPPTAYEQYF. The CDR3 region has the DNA TGCGCCAGCAGACACCCGCCGACAGCCTACGAGCAGTACTTC. The gene calls are TRBV5-1 and TRBJ2-7; TRBD1 is a possible D gene (5 bases). The CDR3 loop spans 14 amino acids. Germline V CDR1 and CDR2: SGHRS, YFSETQ. V lost 5 bases and J 2 bases, leaving 14 bases between the germline ends.

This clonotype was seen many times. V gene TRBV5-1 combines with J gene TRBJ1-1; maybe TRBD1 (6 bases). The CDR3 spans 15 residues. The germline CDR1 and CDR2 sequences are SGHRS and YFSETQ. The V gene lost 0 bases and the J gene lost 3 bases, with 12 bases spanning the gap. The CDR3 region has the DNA TGCGCCAGCAGCTTGGAACAGGGTGGGTACACTGAAGCTTTCTTT. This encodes CASSLEQGGYTEAFF.

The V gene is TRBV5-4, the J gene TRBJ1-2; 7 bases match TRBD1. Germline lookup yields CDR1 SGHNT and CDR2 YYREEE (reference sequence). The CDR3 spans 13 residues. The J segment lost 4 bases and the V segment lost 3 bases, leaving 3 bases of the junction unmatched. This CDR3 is CASSWTGLYGYTF. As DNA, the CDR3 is TGTGCCAGCAGCTGGACAGGACTCTATGGCTACACCTTC.